The T cell receptor (beta chain) described here comes from a study of OX40 agonist ivuxolimab in advanced cancers. The overall study: An agonistic human IgG2 monoclonal antibody against OX40 (CD134) was given. One hepatocellular carcinoma and two cutaneous melanoma patients partially responded. Ivuxolimab doses were 0.01, 0.1, 0.3, 1.5, 3 or 10 mg/kg every 2 weeks.

The length of the CDR3 is 14 residues. V was clipped by 11 bases and J by 5 bases; unmatched bases: 10. The germline V gene has CDR1 LNHDA and CDR2 SQIVND (reference sequence). Profiled with immunoSEQ multiplex PCR; TCRdb holds only in-frame clones, not every one. The repertoire consists of approximately 60,000 clones, with 80% to 85% occurring once and the leading ten covering about 5%. If patients had autoimmune disease history or systemic immunosuppression, they were excluded. This sample comprised CD4+ or CD8+ T cells sorted from blood, obtained in a trial of the OX40 agonist ivuxolimab. The chain joins TRBV19 to TRBJ2-2; 8 bases align to TRBD1. This sequence originates from an adult with an advanced solid tumor such as melanoma, head and neck, liver or kidney cancer. The CDR3 loop reads CACVQQGETGELFF. Here the CDR3 DNA reads TGTGCCTGTGTCCAACAGGGGGAAACCGGGGAGCTGTTTTTT.